The 2 T cell receptor beta chains below were found in one sample sequenced in a study of stem cell transplantation in POMP-related autoinflammatory disease. The method was immunoSEQ multiplex PCR; TCRdb's version includes in-frame clones alone and lacks a portion of them. The sample gives some 70,000 clones, about nine tenths of which show up once; about 0.66% is in the top ten. This specimen was CD4+ T cells from PBMCs, taken after stem cell transplantation. The source is a human patient with POMP-related autoinflammation and immune dysregulation (PRAID). The T cells may partly be graft donor cells.

The chain is built from TRBV3-1 (or the pseudogene TRBV3-2) and TRBJ2-1; D is perhaps TRBD2 (6 bases). V was cut by 4 bases and J by 14 bases, with 21 bases left in between. The CDR3 sequence is 14 residues long. Germline-derived CDR1 and CDR2 are LGHDT and YNNKEL (reference sequence). CDR3 DNA sequence: TGTGCCAGCAGCCTCATGGGTAGCGGTACGGCGGAGTTCTTC. As protein: CASSLMGSGTAEFF.

The chain joins TRBV3-1 (or the pseudogene TRBV3-2) to TRBJ1-1, with a possible D match to TRBD1 (5 bases). CDR1 and CDR2 (germline): LGHDT, YNNKEL (reference sequence). This CDR3 region has 13 residues. V gave up 1 base and J gave up 6 bases, with 9 bases separating them. The CDR3 sequence: CASSQGTSSEAFF. The CDR3 nucleotides are TGTGCCAGCAGCCAAGGGACAAGCTCTGAAGCTTTCTTT.